The 29 T cell receptor beta chains reported below all come from one sample, sequenced in a study of naive and memory T cell subsets. Stated treatment: skin biopsy from PPD injection site in Mantoux-positive individual. The library had UMIs added by 3' ligation of an oligonucleotide to TCR cDNA. Ligated cDNA underwent four rounds of PCR with nested alpha and beta constant region primers and SP2. TCRdb re-called the UMI-ligation and nested PCR reads through MiXCR, storing one row per CDR3 protein. The table lists 20,000 to 25,000 distinct CDR3 sequences, around 6% of them singletons. Sequencing used skin, obtained from a tuberculin skin test site. Source of these receptors: an adult in good health.

The sample holds a few counts of this clonotype. V usage is TRBV2 and J usage is TRBJ1-2, with 7 bases identical to TRBD1. The V and J ends lost 5 bases and 4 bases, in that order; junction bases with no gene match: 10. The germline gives CDR1 SNHLY, CDR2 FYNNEI. This CDR3 region has 15 residues. Here the CDR3 reads CASSKSRDSTYGYTF. CDR3 DNA: TGTGCCAGCAGTAAGAGCCGGGACAGCACCTATGGCTACACCTTC.

This clonotype was counted ten times or more. V gene TRBV29-1 combines with J gene TRBJ1-2; D uncertain. The CDR3 runs to 13 residues. Trimming stripped 3 bases from V and 4 bases from J, with 12 bases between. The germline gives CDR1 SQVTM, CDR2 ANQGSEA. This chain's CDR3 is CSVDRAPLYGYTF. CDR3 DNA: TGCAGCGTTGACCGGGCCCCTCTCTATGGCTACACCTTC.

The table lists this clonotype with many counts. The chain carries TRBV20-1 and TRBJ2-1; 8 nucleotides agree with TRBD1. CDR3 length equals 16 residues. CDR1 is DFQATT and CDR2 is SNEGSKA in the germline V gene (reference sequence). The V gene end was trimmed by 0 bases and the J gene end by 3 bases; junction bases not matched to a gene: 7. The CDR3 loop is CSARDWTGSGYNEQFF. The DNA of the CDR3 is TGCAGTGCTAGAGACTGGACAGGGTCGGGCTACAATGAGCAGTTCTTC.

The CDR3: CASSRRDSNTGELFF. The CDR3, as DNA: TGTGCCAGCAGCCGCCGGGACTCGAACACCGGGGAGCTGTTTTTT. The chain couples TRBV14 to TRBJ2-2, with a possible D match to TRBD2 (6 bases). The CDR3 totals 15 residues. The germline gives CDR1 SGHDN, CDR2 FVKESK. Trimming took 4 bases from V and 0 from J, leaving 9 bases between them.

At least ten counts were recorded for this clonotype. The V gene is TRBV12-3 or TRBV12-4, the J gene TRBJ2-7; D is unclear. The CDR3 runs to 15 residues. With 5 bases removed from V and 0 bases from J, the gap between germline ends came to 14 bases. The CDR3 reads CASSGEWSPSYEQYF. Here the CDR3 DNA reads TGTGCCAGCAGTGGGGAATGGAGCCCCTCCTACGAGCAGTACTTC.

This clonotype appeared a few times. The chain combines TRBV4-2 with TRBJ2-5; 8 bases map to TRBD1. The V segment lost 3 bases and the J segment 0 bases; nucleotides outside the gene matches: 6. Per the germline V gene, CDR1 is LGHNA and CDR2 is YNFKEQ. CDR3 length equals 16 residues. The CDR3 spells CASSHGDRPYQETQYF. Here the CDR3 DNA reads TGTGCCAGCAGCCATGGGGACAGGCCGTACCAAGAGACCCAGTACTTC.

In this sample, this clonotype turned up many times. The chain carries TRBV7-6 and TRBJ2-3; 7 bases fit TRBD2. CDR3 length: 18 residues. V lost 5 bases, J lost 2 bases, and 16 bases stayed unmatched. Germline CDR1 is SGHVS and CDR2 is FNYEAQ. CDR3 sequence reads: CASSLRGTTSQTTDTQYF. As DNA, the CDR3 is TGTGCCAGCAGCCTACGGGGAACGACTAGCCAAACCACAGATACGCAGTATTTT.

As to this clonotype: This may be a read error, as it is one base from a much larger clone. This sequence joins TRBV28 and TRBJ1-4, with D perhaps TRBD1 (5 bases). V was trimmed by 2 bases and J by 8 bases, leaving 12 bases between them. Germline CDR1 and CDR2: MDHEN and SYDVKM. The CDR3 is made up of 14 amino acids. The CDR3 bases are TGTGCCAGCAGTTTAGACAGTGCGGGCGAAAAACTGTTTTTT. It codes for CASSLDSAGEKLFF.

This clonotype rates as medium-sized (0.01 to 0.1%). The rearrangement links TRBV9 to TRBJ2-3; D uncertain. Germline V CDR1 and CDR2: SGDLS, YYNGEE. The CDR3 spans 14 residues. V was shortened by 0 bases and J by 6 bases, with 11 bases between the two germline ends. The CDR3 loop reads CASSVDRLEDTQYF. In DNA form, the CDR3 reads TGTGCCAGCAGCGTAGATAGGCTGGAGGATACGCAGTATTTT.

This clonotype has at least ten counts. This sequence joins TRBV20-1 and TRBJ1-5; no clear D. CDR1 and CDR2 from the germline V gene are DFQATT and SNEGSKA (reference sequence). Trimming stripped 0 bases from V and 9 bases from J, with 6 bases between. CDR3 length: 11 residues. The CDR3 here is CSARDEGPQHF. DNA for the CDR3: TGCAGTGCTAGAGATGAAGGGCCCCAGCATTTT.

The table lists this clonotype with a few counts. The chain joins TRBV19 to TRBJ2-7; 10 bases line up with TRBD2. CDR1 LNHDA and CDR2 SQIVND come from the germline V gene (reference sequence). The length of the CDR3 is 14 residues. Unmatched junction bases numbered 7, after V lost 9 bases and J lost 2 bases. CDR3 loop: CASAGLAEPYEQYF. The CDR3 DNA reads TGTGCCAGCGCAGGACTAGCGGAGCCCTACGAGCAGTACTTC.

The table lists this clonotype with many counts. The CDR3: CASSPDTSYEQYF. DNA of the CDR3: TGTGCCAGCTCACCAGACACCTCCTACGAGCAGTACTTC. V usage is TRBV18 and J usage is TRBJ2-7; D remains unclear. CDR3 length: 13 residues. Per the germline V gene, CDR1 is KGHSH and CDR2 is LQKENI. Trimming removed 2 bases at V and 0 bases at J, with 5 bases between. The full variable domain, its missing parts supplied by reference TRBV18 and TRBJ2-7, is NAGVMQNPRHLVRRRGQEARLRCSPMKGHSHVYWYRQLPEEGLKFMVYLQKENIIDESGMPKERFSAEFPKEGPSILRIQQVVRGDSAAYFCASSPDTSYEQYFGPGTRLTVT.

In its sample, this clonotype was seen many times. The chain uses TRBV4-2 and TRBJ2-7; D unresolved. V was pared by 3 bases and J by 5 bases, with 8 bases between. The CDR3 consists of 12 residues. CDR1 and CDR2 (germline): LGHNA, YNFKEQ. The DNA for the CDR3 is TGTGCCAGCAGCCAGGTTGGGAACGAGCAGTACTTC. Translated: CASSQVGNEQYF.

This clonotype was recorded many times. The V and J genes are TRBV30 and TRBJ2-1; 11 bases are shared with TRBD2. Per germline, CDR1 GTSNPN and CDR2 SVGIG (reference sequence). This CDR3 has 15 residues. The ends lost 2 bases at V and 7 bases at J; junction bases unmatched: 7. CDR3 in amino acids: CAWSSGLAGGNEQFF. Here the CDR3 DNA reads TGTGCCTGGAGTTCCGGATTAGCGGGAGGGAATGAGCAGTTCTTC.

This clonotype was seen more than once but under ten times. The gene calls are TRBV18 and TRBJ2-2; the match to TRBD1 covers 8 bases. Germline lookup yields CDR1 KGHSH and CDR2 LQKENI. This CDR3 has 17 residues. The junction had 6 bases not matched to a gene; V was cut back by 3 bases and J by 0 bases. This CDR3 is CASSPIMGQANTGELFF. DNA of the CDR3: TGTGCCAGCTCACCGATTATGGGACAGGCGAACACCGGGGAGCTGTTTTTT.

At least ten counts were recorded for this clonotype. This chain uses TRBV2 with TRBJ2-1; D is unclear. V was clipped by 6 bases and J by 5 bases, with 14 bases between them. This CDR3 comprises 14 residues. CDR1 and CDR2 (germline): SNHLY, FYNNEI. The DNA of the CDR3 is TGTGCCAGCAGGGTCGAGTGGGCAAACAATGAGCAGTTCTTC. Protein sequence: CASRVEWANNEQFF.

This clonotype was seen at least ten times. The chain links TRBV29-1 to TRBJ1-5; D might be TRBD1 (6 bases). Deletions cut 3 bases from V and 7 bases from J, with 10 bases between. Germline V gene lookup returns CDR1 SQVTM and CDR2 ANQGSEA. There are 12 residues in the CDR3. The chain's CDR3 is CSVEIGGQPQHF. The CDR3 DNA is TGCAGCGTTGAGATCGGGGGCCAGCCCCAGCATTTT.

Within the sample, this clonotype is medium-sized. The J gene is TRBJ1-1, the V gene TRBV18, with TRBD1 matching over 7 bases. V gave up 0 bases and J gave up 11 bases; unmatched junction bases: 6. The CDR3 runs to 13 residues. The germline CDR1 and CDR2 sequences are KGHSH and LQKENI. Here the CDR3 reads CASSPPFEQGAFF. For the CDR3, the DNA is TGTGCCAGCTCACCACCTTTTGAACAGGGGGCTTTCTTT. The variable domain in full, with the rest retrieved from reference TRBV18 and TRBJ1-1, is NAGVMQNPRHLVRRRGQEARLRCSPMKGHSHVYWYRQLPEEGLKFMVYLQKENIIDESGMPKERFSAEFPKEGPSILRIQQVVRGDSAAYFCASSPPFEQGAFFGQGTRLTVV.

In nucleotides, the CDR3 is TGTGCCAGCAATCGACAGGGGTTCAGGGAGCAGTACTTC. Its translation: CASNRQGFREQYF. The rearrangement links TRBV6-1 to TRBJ2-7; 8 bases fit TRBD1. This CDR3 is 13 amino acids long. Germline V lookup: CDR1 MNHNS, CDR2 SASEGT. V dropped 7 bases and J dropped 7; count of bases not matched to a gene: 9.

This clonotype was found many times. The chain uses TRBV7-2 and TRBJ2-1, with D perhaps TRBD2 (6 bases). Germline CDR1 and CDR2: SGHTA and FQGNSA. Trimming shortened V by 5 bases and J by 5 bases, and 16 bases separated the two germline ends. The CDR3 spans 15 residues. For the CDR3, the DNA is TGTGCCAGCAGCGGGGACTTCGGAGGAGACAATGAGCAGTTCTTC. This translates into CASSGDFGGDNEQFF.

Notes on this clonotype: This clone may be a read error of a much larger clone one base away. V gene TRBV10-2 combines with J gene TRBJ1-1; 8 bases are a match to TRBD1. The CDR3 is 15 amino acids. Germline lookup yields CDR1 WSHSY and CDR2 SAAADI. V trimming: 5 bases; J trimming: 3 bases; junction bases outside the gene matches: 8. The CDR3 is CASSLPQGAYTEAFF. CDR3 bases: TGCGCCAGCAGTTTACCGCAGGGGGCGTACACTGAAGCTTTCTTT.

In this sample, this clonotype turned up a few times. The rearrangement uses TRBV30 and TRBJ2-3, with D perhaps being TRBD1 or TRBD2 (5 bases each). This CDR3 spans 16 amino acids. The V gene's germline CDR1 is GTSNPN and CDR2 SVGIG (reference sequence). V was cut by 2 bases and J by 2 bases, with 17 bases left in between. CDR3 sequence: CAWSQPPGPSTDTQYF. CDR3 sequence (DNA): TGTGCCTGGAGTCAACCCCCGGGACCTTCCACAGATACGCAGTATTTT.

In its sample, this clonotype was seen many times. The rearrangement uses TRBV28 and TRBJ1-5, with D tentatively TRBD1 (5 bases). CDR3 size: 17 residues. Between the trimmed V and J ends, which lost 8 bases and 3 bases, there was a span of 23 bases. The germline V gene has CDR1 MDHEN and CDR2 SYDVKM. The chain's CDR3 is CASLSRHTGLNNQPQHF. The DNA of the CDR3 is TGTGCCAGCCTCTCGCGACACACGGGACTTAACAATCAGCCCCAGCATTTT.

At least ten counts were recorded for this clonotype. The rearrangement joins TRBV7-9 to TRBJ2-3; the match to TRBD1 covers 8 bases. The germline V gene encodes CDR1 SEHNR and CDR2 FQNEAQ (reference sequence). The CDR3 totals 14 residues. With V trimmed by 5 bases and J by 10 bases, 11 bases remained unmatched. CDR3: CASSLGQGPTAQYF. Written as DNA, the CDR3 is TGTGCCAGCAGCCTAGGACAGGGCCCCACGGCGCAGTATTTT.

This sequence joins TRBV27 and TRBJ2-1, with 8 nucleotides matching TRBD2. Germline-derived CDR1 and CDR2 are MNHEY and SMNVEV (reference sequence). This CDR3 is built from 15 residues. Germline trimming cut 7 bases from V and 0 bases from J; bases unmatched to any gene: 5. Written as DNA, the CDR3 is TGTGCCAGCAAGATAGCGGGAATCTCCTACAATGAGCAGTTCTTC. Amino acid sequence: CASKIAGISYNEQFF.

This clonotype was seen at least ten times. CDR3: CAFPPGRMQETQYF. The CDR3, as DNA: TGTGCCTTTCCCCCGGGACGCATGCAAGAGACCCAGTACTTC. The chain recombines TRBV27 with TRBJ2-5, with D perhaps TRBD1 or TRBD2 (5 bases each). V was clipped by 11 bases and J by 2 bases, with 18 bases between them. Germline-derived CDR1 and CDR2 are MNHEY and SMNVEV (reference sequence). The CDR3 runs to 14 residues.

This clonotype came up many times. The chain carries TRBV19 and TRBJ2-7; 7 positions match TRBD1. Per the germline V gene, CDR1 is LNHDA and CDR2 is SQIVND (reference sequence). CDR3 length: 14 amino acids. With V trimmed by 4 bases and J by 1 base, 4 bases remained unmatched. CDR3 protein: CASSRGTASYEQYF. The CDR3 coding sequence is TGTGCCAGTAGTAGGGGGACAGCTTCCTACGAGCAGTACTTC. Full variable domain (remainder filled in from reference TRBV19 and TRBJ2-7): DGGITQSPKYLFRKEGQNVTLSCEQNLNHDAMYWYRQDPGQGLRLIYYSQIVNDFQKGDIAEGYSVSREKKESFPLTVTSAQKNPTAFYLCASSRGTASYEQYFGPGTRLTVT.

This clonotype was observed many times. The chain links TRBV7-2 to TRBJ2-1; a weak D match, TRBD1 (5 bases). Per the germline V gene, CDR1 is SGHTA and CDR2 is FQGNSA. Deletions cut 5 bases from V and 7 bases from J, with 15 bases between. This CDR3 region has 14 residues. Here the CDR3 DNA reads TGTGCCAGCAGCCAAAGGGGCGGCTTTAATGAGCAGTTCTTC. Its protein product is CASSQRGGFNEQFF. The full variable domain, in which reference TRBV7-2 and TRBJ2-1 provide the parts outside the CDR3, is GAGVSQSPSNKVTEKGKDVELRCDPISGHTALYWYRQSLGQGLEFLIYFQGNSAPDKSGLPSDRFSAERTGGSVSTLTIQRTQQEDSAVYLCASSQRGGFNEQFFGPGTRLTVL.

This clonotype was recorded many times. This rearrangement joins TRBV11-1 to TRBJ1-4; tentative D call: TRBD1 (5 bases). This CDR3 region has 14 residues. From germline, CDR1 is SGHAT and CDR2 FQDESV (reference sequence). V was trimmed by 5 bases and J by 7 bases, leaving 14 bases between them. The CDR3 sequence: CASSRDGGGEKLFF. DNA for the CDR3: TGTGCCAGCAGCCGGGACGGCGGAGGTGAAAAACTGTTTTTT.